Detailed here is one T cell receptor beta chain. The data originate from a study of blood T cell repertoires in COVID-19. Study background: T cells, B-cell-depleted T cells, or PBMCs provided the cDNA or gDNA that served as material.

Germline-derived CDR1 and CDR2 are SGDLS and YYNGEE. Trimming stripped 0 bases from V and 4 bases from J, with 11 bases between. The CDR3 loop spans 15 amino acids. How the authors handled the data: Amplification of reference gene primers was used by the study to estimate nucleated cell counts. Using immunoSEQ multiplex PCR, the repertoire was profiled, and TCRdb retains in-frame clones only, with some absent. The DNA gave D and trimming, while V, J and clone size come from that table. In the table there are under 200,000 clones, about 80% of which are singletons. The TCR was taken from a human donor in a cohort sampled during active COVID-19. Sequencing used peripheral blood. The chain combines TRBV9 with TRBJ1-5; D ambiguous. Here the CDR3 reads CASSVGGGGNQPQHF. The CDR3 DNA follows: TGTGCCAGCAGCGTAGGAGGTGGAGGAAATCAGCCCCAGCATTTT.